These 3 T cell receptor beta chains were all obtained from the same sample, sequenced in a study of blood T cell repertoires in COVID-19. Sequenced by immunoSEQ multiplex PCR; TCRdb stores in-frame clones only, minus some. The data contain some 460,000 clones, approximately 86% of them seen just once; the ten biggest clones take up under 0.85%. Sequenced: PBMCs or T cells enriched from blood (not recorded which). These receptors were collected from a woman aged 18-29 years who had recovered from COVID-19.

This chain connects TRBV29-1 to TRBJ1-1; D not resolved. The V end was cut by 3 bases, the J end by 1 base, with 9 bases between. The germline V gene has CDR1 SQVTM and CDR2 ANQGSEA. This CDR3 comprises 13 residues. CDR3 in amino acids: CSVDRIGNTEAFF. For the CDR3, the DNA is TGCAGCGTTGACAGGATAGGGAACACTGAAGCTTTCTTT.

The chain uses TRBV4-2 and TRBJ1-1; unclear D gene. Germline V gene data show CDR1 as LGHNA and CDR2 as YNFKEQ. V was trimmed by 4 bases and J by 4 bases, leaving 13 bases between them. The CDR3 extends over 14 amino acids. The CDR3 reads CASSLVALGTEAFF. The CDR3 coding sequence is TGTGCCAGCAGCCTCGTAGCCCTGGGCACTGAAGCTTTCTTT.

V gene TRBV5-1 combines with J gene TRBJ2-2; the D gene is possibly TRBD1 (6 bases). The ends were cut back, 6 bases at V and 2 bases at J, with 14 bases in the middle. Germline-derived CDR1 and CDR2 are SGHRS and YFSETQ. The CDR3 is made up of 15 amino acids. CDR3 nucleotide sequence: TGCGCCAGCACGGCACAGGGCCCCAACACCGGGGAGCTGTTTTTT. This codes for CASTAQGPNTGELFF.